This TCR beta chain was sequenced during a study of spatial heterogeneity in lung cancer. Study context: Matched bulk RNA-seq provided a T cell module score, and TCR transcript counts in tumor regions correlated strongly with it. Study findings and constraints: The number of expanded tumor alpha and beta chains correlated with mutation number.

TCRdb re-derived calls from the 5' RACE reads in MiXCR, one entry per CDR3 protein. This table has 7,500 to 10,000 distinct CDR3 sequences, about 54% appearing once. This clonotype turned up a few times. No antigen is known for it. This beta chain appears as a stray read in a library generated for alpha chains; its size is not informative. Time point in this sample: sample taken at primary tumor resection. Unsorted samples of tumor, nontumor lung or frozen PBMC had their whole RNA sequenced. The sequence was collected from a female donor with early-stage non-small cell lung cancer. The sequences come from lung tumor tissue, collected at surgery.

The CDR3 DNA sequence: TGCGCCAGCAGCCAAGAGGGGCGGGGGGGCACAGATACGCAGTATTTT. It is translated as CASSQEGRGGTDTQYF. The chain joins TRBV4-3 to TRBJ2-3; TRBD2 agrees at 8 bases. Germline V CDR1 and CDR2: LGHNA, YSLEER. V shed 0 bases, J shed 1 base, and the junction held 3 bases outside the gene matches. The CDR3 length is 16 residues.